Following are 26 T cell receptor beta chains from one sample sequenced in a study of CD8 T cells in ankylosing spondylitis (dated by TCRdb to about 2017). The library was obtained by 5' RACE. Sequenced using an Illumina HiSeq 2500. The public reads were quality trimmed at Q25 with fastp and then assembled into clones with MiXCR by TCRdb, keeping productive beta chains. Every CDR3 protein is listed once, alongside the most common genes and DNA of its rows. The sample has approximately 110,000 distinct CDR3 sequences on record, nearly 25% of them singletons. The top ten clonotypes cover roughly an eighth of the sample. The specimen was synovial fluid, either unsorted or a sorted T cell fraction (not recorded which). These receptor sequences come from a male donor with ankylosing spondylitis.

This clonotype was counted a few times. In nucleotides, the CDR3 is TGCGCCAGCAGCTCCAGCTCAGGGGGACGAGGTGAAAAACTGTTTTTT. Amino acid sequence: CASSSSSGGRGEKLFF. This rearrangement joins TRBV5-1 to TRBJ1-4; 7 bases agree with TRBD1. Unmatched junction bases numbered 12, after V lost 3 bases and J lost 7 bases. CDR1 and CDR2 from the germline V gene are SGHRS and YFSETQ. CDR3 size: 16 residues.

V gene TRBV11-1 combines with J gene TRBJ2-1; 9 nucleotides line up with TRBD2. This CDR3 region has 16 residues. CDR1 is SGHAT, CDR2 FQDESV, per germline (reference sequence). V trimming: 1 base; J trimming: 3 bases; junction bases outside the gene matches: 4. The CDR3 region is CASSLGLAVVYNEQFF. The CDR3 nucleotides read TGTGCCAGCAGCTTAGGACTAGCGGTTGTCTACAATGAGCAGTTCTTC. Using reference TRBV11-1 and TRBJ2-1 for the parts outside the CDR3, the full variable domain is EAEVAQSPRYKITEKSQAVAFWCDPISGHATLYWYRQILGQGPELLVQFQDESVVDDSQLPKDRFSAERLKGVDSTLKIQPAELGDSAMYLCASSLGLAVVYNEQFFGPGTRLTVL.

In its sample, this clonotype was seen a few times. The chain recombines TRBV4-2 with TRBJ2-7, with 7 bases identical to TRBD2. The length of the CDR3 is 14 residues. Germline CDR1 is LGHNA and CDR2 is YNFKEQ. With 3 bases clipped from V and 7 bases from J, the junction kept 9 bases outside the gene matches. The CDR3 DNA reads TGTGCCAGCAGCCAGGGAGGGCCACCGTTTGAGCAGTACTTC. Amino acids: CASSQGGPPFEQYF.

In this sample, this clonotype turned up a few times. The rearrangement joins TRBV19 to TRBJ2-1, with 11 bases aligning to TRBD2. Looked up from germline, CDR1 is LNHDA and CDR2 is SQIVND (reference sequence). V lost 4 bases to trimming and J lost 2 bases; unmatched junction nucleotides: 7. This CDR3 is built from 17 residues. The CDR3: CASSTSGTSGTYNEQFF. The DNA for the CDR3 is TGTGCCAGTAGTACCTCAGGGACTAGCGGAACCTACAATGAGCAGTTCTTC.

The genes are TRBV24-1 and TRBJ2-3, with D perhaps given as TRBD1 or TRBD2 (5 bases each). The CDR3 covers 16 residues. The V and J ends lost 1 base and 5 bases respectively, with 15 bases between them. The germline CDR1 and CDR2 sequences are KGHDR and SFDVKD. The CDR3 sequence: CATSDFRDPPIDTQYF. In nucleotides, the CDR3 is TGTGCCACCAGTGATTTCCGGGACCCTCCAATAGATACGCAGTATTTT.

This clonotype was detected a few times. This chain connects TRBV10-2 to TRBJ2-5, with D tentatively TRBD1 (6 bases). Trimming stripped 4 bases from V and 6 bases from J, with 12 bases between. Germline CDR1 WSHSY, CDR2 SAAADI. The CDR3 runs to 13 residues. CDR3 DNA: TGCGCCAGCAGTGTGGGGGCGCGTCAGACCCAGTACTTC. It encodes CASSVGARQTQYF.

This clonotype has only a few counts. This chain uses TRBV27 with TRBJ2-1, with 9 bases identical to TRBD2. This CDR3 has 15 amino acids. V shed 7 bases and J 9 bases; nucleotides not matched to a gene: 13. Germline V gene data show CDR1 as MNHEY and CDR2 as SMNVEV (reference sequence). The CDR3 region is CASTMTSGLRPEQFF. The CDR3 DNA reads TGTGCCAGCACTATGACTAGCGGCCTCCGGCCTGAGCAGTTCTTC.

This clonotype has only a few counts. V and J are TRBV24-1 and TRBJ2-5, with 8 nucleotides matching TRBD1. Germline trimming cut 4 bases from V and 0 bases from J; bases unmatched to any gene: 3. The CDR3 sequence is 15 residues long. The germline V gene has CDR1 KGHDR and CDR2 SFDVKD. The CDR3, as DNA: TGTGCCACCAGTGACCTGGGACAGGACCAAGAGACCCAGTACTTC. It codes for CATSDLGQDQETQYF.

This clonotype came up a few times. The chain employs TRBV7-6 and TRBJ2-1, with 13 positions matching TRBD2. Germline CDR1 reads SGHVS; CDR2 reads FNYEAQ. V shed 5 bases and J 5 bases; nucleotides not matched to a gene: 6. CDR3 length equals 16 residues. In DNA form, the CDR3 reads TGTGCCAGCAGCCCACGACTAGCGGGAGGTAACAATGAGCAGTTCTTC. Translated: CASSPRLAGGNNEQFF.

This clonotype was detected a few times. The V and J genes are TRBV7-2 and TRBJ2-3; D unclear. Trimming took off 1 base at V and 5 bases at J, with 10 bases between the two ends. Germline-derived CDR1 and CDR2 are SGHTA and FQGNSA. The CDR3 is made up of 14 amino acids. The CDR3 is CASSLDFTQDTQYF. In DNA, the CDR3 is TGTGCCAGCAGCTTAGACTTTACCCAAGATACGCAGTATTTT.

This chain joins TRBV11-2 and TRBJ2-2; D may be TRBD1 (5 bases). This CDR3 has 13 residues. In germline, CDR1 is SGHAT, CDR2 FQNNGV. V shed 3 bases and J shed 5 bases, with 7 bases lying between them. The CDR3 coding sequence is TGTGCCAGCAGCTTCGGACATACCGGGGAGCTGTTTTTT. Its protein is CASSFGHTGELFF. The full variable domain, completed using reference TRBV11-2 and TRBJ2-2, is EAGVAQSPRYKIIEKRQSVAFWCNPISGHATLYWYQQILGQGPKLLIQFQNNGVVDDSQLPKDRFSAERLKGVDSTLKIQPAKLEDSAVYLCASSFGHTGELFFGEGSRLTVL.

This clonotype turned up a few times. The chain carries TRBV5-5 and TRBJ2-7; D is perhaps TRBD1 (6 bases). Trimming left V 5 bases short and J 1 base short, with 10 bases between. The CDR3 length is 13 residues. CDR1 and CDR2 (germline): SGHKS, YYEKEE (reference sequence). The CDR3 DNA reads as TGTGCCAGCAGTTTACAGGGATCCTACGAGCAGTACGTC. Translated, it gives CASSLQGSYEQYV.

The sample holds a few counts of this clonotype. The chain employs TRBV5-1 and TRBJ2-2; no firm D call. The CDR3 spans 14 residues. V dropped 3 bases and J dropped 6 bases, with 12 bases sitting between them. Germline V gene data show CDR1 as SGHRS and CDR2 as YFSETQ. CDR3 sequence: CASSSRMDPGELFF. CDR3 bases: TGCGCCAGCAGCTCCCGAATGGACCCCGGGGAGCTGTTTTTT.

The chain links TRBV20-1 to TRBJ2-1; weak D call: TRBD2 (5 bases). Trimming cost V 6 bases and J 1 base, with 19 bases left between them. Germline-derived CDR1 and CDR2 are DFQATT and SNEGSKA (reference sequence). This CDR3 region has 16 residues. The CDR3 loop is CSARAQGAESYNEQFF. As DNA, the CDR3 is TGCAGTGCCCGAGCCCAAGGAGCGGAGTCCTACAATGAGCAGTTCTTC.

The J gene is TRBJ2-2, the V gene TRBV3-1; weak D call: TRBD1 (6 bases). Looked up from germline, CDR1 is LGHDT and CDR2 is YNNKEL (reference sequence). Trimming left V 5 bases short and J 3 bases short, with 16 bases between. The CDR3 covers 16 residues. The CDR3: CASSVLGWGHTGELFF. CDR3 in DNA: TGTGCCAGCAGCGTCCTTGGATGGGGGCACACCGGGGAGCTGTTTTTT.

V usage is TRBV7-2 and J usage is TRBJ1-2; 7 bases agree with TRBD1. This CDR3 has 13 amino acids. V gave up 6 bases and J gave up 8 bases; unmatched junction bases: 9. CDR1 and CDR2 from the germline V gene are SGHTA and FQGNSA. The CDR3 DNA reads as TGTGCCAGCAGTGCCGACAGGGAGCTGGGCTACACCTTC. This sequence encodes CASSADRELGYTF.

This clonotype occurred many times. This chain connects TRBV20-1 to TRBJ2-1; D not certain. The germline V and J ends were trimmed by 5 bases and 3 bases, with 14 bases remaining between them. The CDR3 is made up of 14 amino acids. CDR1 and CDR2 from the germline V gene are DFQATT and SNEGSKA (reference sequence). CDR3 sequence: CSAFQRARYNEQFF. For the CDR3, the DNA is TGCAGTGCTTTTCAAAGGGCCCGCTACAATGAGCAGTTCTTC.

This clonotype was found a few times. The rearrangement uses TRBV7-9 and TRBJ1-4, with no clear D. The ends were cut back, 2 bases at V and 7 bases at J, with 8 bases in the middle. The CDR3 consists of 13 residues. Germline CDR1 reads SEHNR; CDR2 reads FQNEAQ (reference sequence). In DNA form, the CDR3 reads TGTGCCAGCAGCTTATACAAGGCTGAAAAACTGTTTTTT. The encoded protein is CASSLYKAEKLFF.

V and J are TRBV3-1 and TRBJ1-5, with D maybe TRBD1 (5 bases). Trimming stripped 0 bases from V and 5 bases from J, with 11 bases between. Germline lookup yields CDR1 LGHDT and CDR2 YNNKEL (reference sequence). This CDR3 comprises 15 residues. CDR3 sequence: CASSQDAGSDQPQHF. CDR3 nucleotide sequence: TGTGCCAGCAGCCAAGATGCAGGGTCCGATCAGCCCCAGCATTTT.

The gene calls are TRBV5-1 and TRBJ1-1; D is undetermined. From germline, CDR1 is SGHRS and CDR2 YFSETQ. V lost 1 base and J lost 1, with 8 bases in between. The CDR3 length is 14 residues. The CDR3 protein is CASSLPRRNTEAFF. The CDR3 DNA reads as TGCGCCAGCAGCTTGCCCAGGAGGAACACTGAAGCTTTCTTT.

In its sample, this clonotype was seen a few times. The chain is built from TRBV5-1 and TRBJ2-1; 13 bases match TRBD2. The CDR3 is made up of 17 amino acids. V shed 5 bases, J shed 7 bases, and the junction held 12 bases outside the gene matches. The germline gives CDR1 SGHRS, CDR2 YFSETQ. As DNA, the CDR3 is TGCGCCAGCAGTCGTGGAACTAGCGGGAGGGGTGATAATGAGCAGTTCTTC. This translates into CASSRGTSGRGDNEQFF.

This clonotype was picked up a small number of times. The chain employs TRBV5-5 and TRBJ2-1, with D possibly TRBD2 on 5 matching bases. Deletions cut 5 bases from V and 9 bases from J, with 15 bases between. Germline CDR1 SGHKS, CDR2 YYEKEE (reference sequence). This CDR3 is 13 amino acids long. CDR3 loop: CASSYDPAGEQFF. The CDR3 DNA is TGTGCCAGCAGTTATGACCCCGCGGGTGAGCAGTTCTTC. Combining the CDR3 with reference TRBV5-5 and TRBJ2-1 gives the whole variable domain DAGVTQSPTHLIKTRGQQVTLRCSPISGHKSVSWYQQVLGQGPQFIFQYYEKEERGRGNFPDRFSARQFPNYSSELNVNALLLGDSALYLCASSYDPAGEQFFGPGTRLTVL.

This clonotype was counted between two and nine times. The chain employs TRBV5-1 and TRBJ1-1; possibly TRBD1 for D (6 bases). Trimming shortened V by 2 bases and J by 0 bases, and 11 bases separated the two germline ends. Germline-derived CDR1 and CDR2 are SGHRS and YFSETQ. The CDR3 consists of 15 residues. The CDR3 DNA sequence: TGCGCCAGCAGCTTCTATCAGGGGATGAACACTGAAGCTTTCTTT. Protein sequence: CASSFYQGMNTEAFF.

V and J are TRBV30 and TRBJ2-7; a weak D match, TRBD1 (6 bases). Trimming stripped 1 base from V and 2 bases from J, with 15 bases between. From germline, CDR1 is GTSNPN and CDR2 SVGIG (reference sequence). The CDR3 covers 15 residues. CDR3 protein: CAWSEATRGPYEQYV. In DNA, the CDR3 is TGTGCCTGGAGTGAAGCCACCAGGGGCCCCTACGAGCAGTACGTC.

The chain couples TRBV5-4 to TRBJ2-2; 7 nucleotides agree with TRBD2. Germline trimming cut 0 bases from V and 15 bases from J; bases unmatched to any gene: 5. Germline V gene sequence: CDR1 SGHNT, CDR2 YYREEE (reference sequence). This CDR3 has 12 amino acids. The DNA of the CDR3 is TGTGCCAGCAGCTTGGATCGGGGAGGGATGTTTTTT. Encoded protein: CASSLDRGGMFF.

The V call is TRBV19, the J call TRBJ2-5; 7 nucleotides agree with TRBD1. Germline values: CDR1 LNHDA, CDR2 SQIVND (reference sequence). The CDR3 consists of 13 residues. V lost 10 bases and J lost 0; bases outside the gene matches: 5. CDR3 region: CATRGQYQETQYF. The CDR3, as DNA: TGTGCCACGAGGGGACAGTACCAAGAGACCCAGTACTTC.